Given below is one TCR beta chain in context. These data belong to a study of shared T cell receptors in the human thymus. Trimming left V 3 bases short and J 2 bases short, with 8 bases between. The CDR3 length is 13 residues. Germline V lookup: CDR1 ENHRY, CDR2 SYGVKD. TCRdb keeps only in-frame clones here, not all; method: immunoSEQ multiplex PCR. The sample yields approximately 580,000 clones, approximately 80% seen once. These sequences were also reported in another study, on human thymus T cells. That work contributes: Congenital heart defects were the reason for the corrective surgery that the donors, healthy Finnish infants, were having. From resections taken during corrective heart surgery, the thymus tissue was obtained. Use of V and J genes seemed skewed within the thymic and blood repertoires. Highly overlapping thymic repertoires among unrelated individuals were reported in related research.

The V gene is TRBV10-3, the J gene TRBJ2-7; D perhaps matches TRBD1 (5 bases). Sequencing was carried out using thymocytes. The origin of this receptor is a boy under three years old with a congenital heart defect. Here the CDR3 reads CAISEPRAYEQYF. Here the CDR3 DNA reads TGTGCCATCAGTGAACCCAGGGCCTACGAGCAGTACTTC.